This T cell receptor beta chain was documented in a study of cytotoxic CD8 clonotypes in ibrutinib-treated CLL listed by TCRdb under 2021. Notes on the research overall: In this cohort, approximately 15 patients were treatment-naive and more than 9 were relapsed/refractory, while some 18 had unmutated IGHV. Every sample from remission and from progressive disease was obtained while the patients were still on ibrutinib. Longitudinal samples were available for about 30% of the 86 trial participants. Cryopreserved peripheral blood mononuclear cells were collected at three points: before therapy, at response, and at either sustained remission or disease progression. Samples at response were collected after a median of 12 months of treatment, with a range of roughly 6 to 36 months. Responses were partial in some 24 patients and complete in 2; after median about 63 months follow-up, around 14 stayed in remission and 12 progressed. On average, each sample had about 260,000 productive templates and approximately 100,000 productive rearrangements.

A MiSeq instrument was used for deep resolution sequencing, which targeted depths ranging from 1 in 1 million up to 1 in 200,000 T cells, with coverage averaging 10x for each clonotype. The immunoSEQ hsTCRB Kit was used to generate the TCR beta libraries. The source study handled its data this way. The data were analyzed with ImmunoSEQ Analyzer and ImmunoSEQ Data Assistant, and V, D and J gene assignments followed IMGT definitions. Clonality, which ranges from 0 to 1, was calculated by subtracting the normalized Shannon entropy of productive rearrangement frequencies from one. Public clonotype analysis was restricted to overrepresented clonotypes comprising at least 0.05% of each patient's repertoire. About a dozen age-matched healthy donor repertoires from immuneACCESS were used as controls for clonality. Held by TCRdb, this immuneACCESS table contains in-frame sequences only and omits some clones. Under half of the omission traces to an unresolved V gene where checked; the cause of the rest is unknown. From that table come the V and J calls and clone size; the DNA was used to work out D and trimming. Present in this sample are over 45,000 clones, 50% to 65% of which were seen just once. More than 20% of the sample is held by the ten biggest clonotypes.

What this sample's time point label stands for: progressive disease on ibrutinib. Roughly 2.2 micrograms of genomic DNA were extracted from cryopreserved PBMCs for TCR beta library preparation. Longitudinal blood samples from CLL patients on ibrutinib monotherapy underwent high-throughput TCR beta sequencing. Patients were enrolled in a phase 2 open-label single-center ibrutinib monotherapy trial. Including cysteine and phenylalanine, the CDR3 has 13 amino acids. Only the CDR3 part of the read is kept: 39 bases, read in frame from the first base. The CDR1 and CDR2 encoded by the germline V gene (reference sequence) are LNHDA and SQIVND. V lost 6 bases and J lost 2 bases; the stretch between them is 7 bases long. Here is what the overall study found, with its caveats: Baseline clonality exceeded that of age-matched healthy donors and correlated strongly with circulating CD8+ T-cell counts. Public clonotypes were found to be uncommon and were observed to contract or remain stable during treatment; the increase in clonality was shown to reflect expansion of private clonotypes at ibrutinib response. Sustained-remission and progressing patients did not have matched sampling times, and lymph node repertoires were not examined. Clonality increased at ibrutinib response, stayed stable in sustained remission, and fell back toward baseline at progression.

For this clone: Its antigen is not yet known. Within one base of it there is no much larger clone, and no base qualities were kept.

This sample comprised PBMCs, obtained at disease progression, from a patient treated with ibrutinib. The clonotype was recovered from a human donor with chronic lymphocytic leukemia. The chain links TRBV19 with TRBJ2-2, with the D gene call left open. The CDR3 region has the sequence CASSDVNTGELFF. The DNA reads TGTGCCAGTAGCGACGTAAACACCGGGGAGCTGTTTTTT.